Reported below is one TCR beta chain. Its specificity is unknown. V lost 5 bases, J lost 5 bases, and 10 bases lay in between. Germline loops: CDR1 DFQATT, CDR2 SNEGSKA (reference sequence). CDR3 length: 13 amino acids. cDNA molecules, individually, were tagged with unique molecular identifiers. TCRdb fed the 5' RACE reads into MiXCR, producing one record per CDR3 protein. The sample lists 30,000 or so distinct CDR3 sequences; roughly 7.2% were seen once. This sample was taken from a study of early T cells in non-severe SARS-CoV-2 infection. Overall study context: Investigators sequenced bulk RNA drawn from unsorted whole blood, and chains remained unpaired. General study results and limits: Matches to VDJdb favored anti-spike CD8 responses and missed private and CD4 specificities.

This rearrangement joins TRBV20-1 to TRBJ1-6; no clear D gene. Sequencing was done on a sample of whole blood. This receptor was taken from an adult who was a healthcare worker with PCR-confirmed SARS-CoV-2 infection or an uninfected control (not recorded which). This CDR3 is CSALGQDNSPLHF. In DNA, the CDR3 is TGCAGTGCTTTGGGTCAGGATAATTCACCCCTCCACTTT.